What follows is one T cell receptor (beta chain) and its context. The data derive from a study of blood T cell repertoires in COVID-19. Across the study: T cells, B-cell-depleted T cells, or PBMCs provided the cDNA or gDNA that served as material.

The CDR3 has 13 amino acids. Trimming left V 7 bases short and J 1 base short, with 10 bases between. In the authors' methods: Researchers report that nucleated cell counts were estimated from reference gene primer amplification. The data were produced by immunoSEQ multiplex PCR, yet TCRdb's version contains in-frame clones alone and is incomplete. The V and J calls and clone size come from that table; D and trimming were worked out from the DNA. The sample yields roughly 380,000 clones, approximately 90% seen once. J is TRBJ1-1 and V is TRBV12-3 or TRBV12-4; unclear D gene. Sequenced: peripheral blood. The TCR originated in a woman aged 55-69 years with COVID-19, enrolled during active disease. The CDR3 here is CASTPPGNTEAFF. The CDR3, as DNA: TGTGCCAGCACCCCCCCGGGGAACACTGAAGCTTTCTTT.